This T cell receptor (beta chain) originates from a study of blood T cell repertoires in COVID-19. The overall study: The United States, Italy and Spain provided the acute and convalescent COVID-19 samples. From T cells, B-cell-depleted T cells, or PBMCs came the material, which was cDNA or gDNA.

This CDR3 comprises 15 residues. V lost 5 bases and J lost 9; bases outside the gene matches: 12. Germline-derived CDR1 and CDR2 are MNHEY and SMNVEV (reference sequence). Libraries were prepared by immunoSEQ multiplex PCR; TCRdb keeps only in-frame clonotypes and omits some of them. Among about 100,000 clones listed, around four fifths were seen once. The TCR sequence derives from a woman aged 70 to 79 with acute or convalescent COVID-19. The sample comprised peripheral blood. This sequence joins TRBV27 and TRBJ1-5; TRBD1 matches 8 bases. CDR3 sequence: CASSPDRVQGSPQHF. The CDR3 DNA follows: TGTGCCAGCAGTCCGGACAGGGTCCAGGGATCGCCCCAGCATTTT.